The 30 T cell receptor beta chains below come from one sample, sequenced in a study of blood T cells in healthy people across ages. A sample-barcoded 5' primer and a J-beta primer mix were used in a second PCR of about 7 to 12 cycles. TCRdb reprocessed the 5' RACE reads with MiXCR, giving one entry per CDR3 protein. This sample has around 1,000,000 distinct CDR3 sequences, with around 27% found just once. In addition, the sample was reused for a study of T cells of mothers and their children.

Sequencing used blood. These receptors came from a girl between 2 and 10 years old in good health.

This clonotype was picked up many times. The rearrangement links TRBV25-1 to TRBJ2-1, with D possibly TRBD2 on 7 matching bases. CDR1 MGHDK and CDR2 SYGVNS come from the germline V gene. The CDR3 sequence is 12 residues long. V was pared by 6 bases and J by 8 bases, with 11 bases between. The DNA for the CDR3 is TGTGCCAGCAGCAGAGGGGGGGATGAGCAGTTCTTC. This encodes CASSRGGDEQFF.

V is TRBV12-3 or TRBV12-4 and J is TRBJ2-1, with TRBD2 matching 9 bases. J lost 7 bases, V lost 6 bases, and 7 bases had no gene match. There are 14 residues in the CDR3. The CDR3 protein is CASRGTSMGNEQFF. Written as DNA, the CDR3 is TGTGCCAGCAGGGGGACTAGCATGGGGAATGAGCAGTTCTTC.

The sample holds a few counts of this clonotype. The chain couples TRBV28 to TRBJ2-2; the D gene is possibly TRBD2 (5 bases). The CDR3 runs 15 residues. CDR1 MDHEN and CDR2 SYDVKM come from the germline V gene. V shed 6 bases and J shed 5 bases, with 16 bases lying between them. DNA for the CDR3: TGTGCCAGCAGGAGGGTTCTCCTTGGGACCGGGGAGCTGTTTTTT. Its translation is CASRRVLLGTGELFF.

This clonotype was detected only once. This clone may be a read error of a much larger clone one base away. The chain is built from TRBV5-5 and TRBJ2-1; TRBD2 matches 11 bases. The CDR3 runs 15 residues. Germline CDR1 is SGHKS and CDR2 is YYEKEE (reference sequence). DNA of the CDR3: TGTGCCAGCAGCTTCGGACTAGCGGGTACCTACGAGCAGCACTTC. It encodes CASSFGLAGTYEQHF.

The chain carries TRBV28 and TRBJ2-1; D may be TRBD1 (6 bases). Near its end, the DNA agrees better with TRBJ2-7, so the J call may be wrong. Germline CDR1 reads MDHEN; CDR2 reads SYDVKM. The CDR3 spans 15 residues. CDR3 in amino acids: CASSPYEEGEYEQYF. The CDR3 region has the DNA TGTGCCAGCAGTCCCTACGAAGAGGGGGAATACGAGCAGTACTTC.

This clonotype was counted between two and nine times. This chain links TRBV28 with TRBJ1-5, with 8 bases lining up with TRBD1. This CDR3 has 17 amino acids. Germline V CDR1 and CDR2: MDHEN, SYDVKM. CDR3 sequence (DNA): TGTGCTAGCTCGTTTATGGGTCTGACAGGGGTTAGTCAGCCCCAGCATTTT. The encoded protein is CASSFMGLTGVSQPQHF. Full variable domain (rest looked up from reference TRBV28 and TRBJ1-5): DVKVTQSSRYLVKRTGEKVFLECVQDMDHENMFWYRQDPGLGLRLIYFSYDVKMKEKGDIPEGYSVSREKKERFSLILESASTNQTSMYLCASSFMGLTGVSQPQHFGDGTRLSIL.

This clonotype has only a few counts. The CDR3 DNA is TGTGCCAGCAGCTTAGCGGGACTAGTCAAGGAGACCCAGTACTTC. Translated: CASSLAGLVKETQYF. The chain uses TRBV7-9 and TRBJ2-5, with 8 bases aligning to TRBD2. The V gene's germline CDR1 is SEHNR and CDR2 FQNEAQ (reference sequence). Unmatched junction bases numbered 5, after V lost 0 bases and J lost 5 bases. The CDR3 has 15 amino acids.

This clonotype was counted a few times. DNA of the CDR3: TGCAGTGCTAAAGGGACTAGCGCGAACACCGGGGAGCTGTTTTTT. It specifies CSAKGTSANTGELFF. This chain connects TRBV20-1 to TRBJ2-2; 10 bases line up with TRBD2. The trim removed 4 bases at V and 0 bases at J, leaving 2 bases unmatched. The length of the CDR3 is 15 residues. The germline gives CDR1 DFQATT, CDR2 SNEGSKA (reference sequence).

This clonotype has a handful of counts. V usage is TRBV2 and J usage is TRBJ1-1, with D possibly matching TRBD1 (5 bases). Trimming left V 7 bases short and J 3 bases short, with 18 bases between. This CDR3 has 15 residues. From germline, CDR1 is SNHLY and CDR2 FYNNEI. The DNA of the CDR3 is TGTGCCAGCAAAGCAGGACAACAGAGCTACACTGAAGCTTTCTTT. It yields the protein CASKAGQQSYTEAFF.

This CDR3 reads CASSPGTRLSEQYF. CDR3 nucleotide sequence: TGTGCCAGCAGCCCCGGGACTCGTCTCTCCGAGCAGTACTTC. This rearrangement joins TRBV7-2 to TRBJ2-7; perhaps TRBD2 as D (6 bases). Looked up from germline, CDR1 is SGHTA and CDR2 is FQGNSA. Trimming took 5 bases from V and 6 from J, leaving 17 bases between them. The CDR3 sequence is 14 residues long.

V and J are TRBV29-1 and TRBJ2-3, with D possibly being TRBD1 (6 bases). Germline V gene data show CDR1 as SQVTM and CDR2 as ANQGSEA. V lost 3 bases to trimming and J lost 3 bases, with 16 bases between them. The CDR3 totals 15 residues. As DNA, the CDR3 is TGCAGCGTTGAGGTAGCAGGGGACCAGACAGATACGCAGTATTTT. This gives the protein CSVEVAGDQTDTQYF.

A few counts support this clonotype. The genes are TRBV4-2 and TRBJ1-5; 9 nucleotides align to TRBD1. CDR1 and CDR2 (germline): LGHNA, YNFKEQ. The CDR3 is 18 amino acids. With V trimmed by 2 bases and J by 6 bases, 14 bases remained unmatched. DNA of the CDR3: TGTGCCAGCAGCCAACACCCGACAGGGGGTAATGGCGGTCAGCCCCAGCATTTT. Translation: CASSQHPTGGNGGQPQHF.

The chain combines TRBV3-1 with TRBJ2-2; possibly TRBD1 for D (6 bases). The CDR3 is made up of 15 amino acids. V shed 4 bases and J shed 3 bases, with 12 bases lying between them. CDR1 is LGHDT, CDR2 YNNKEL, per germline (reference sequence). In nucleotides, the CDR3 is TGTGCCAGCAGCCCCTCACCAGGGGACACCGGGGAGCTGTTTTTT. Its protein is CASSPSPGDTGELFF.

The CDR3 coding sequence is TGTGCCAGCAGCCTAAGGGCGGGAGGGTTAGGAAAAGAGCAGTTCTTC. It is translated as CASSLRAGGLGKEQFF. V is TRBV28 and J is TRBJ2-5, with TRBD2 identical over 9 bases. The J call is in doubt because the DNA end fits TRBJ2-1 better. The V gene's germline CDR1 is MDHEN and CDR2 SYDVKM. The CDR3 runs 16 residues.

This clonotype has just a few counts. At one of its ends the junction is not consistent with the germline gene, which may arise from a read error. The DNA for the CDR3 is TGTGCCAGCAGCCCCCGGGCGGGCTTGTACGAGCAGCACTTC. Protein sequence: CASSPRAGLYEQHF. The chain couples TRBV3-1 to TRBJ2-7, with D tentatively TRBD2 (5 bases). This CDR3 is built from 14 residues. Germline loops: CDR1 LGHDT, CDR2 YNNKEL (reference sequence).

The genes are TRBV12-5 and TRBJ2-3; 11 bases align to TRBD1. This CDR3 region has 17 residues. The germline V gene encodes CDR1 LGHNT and CDR2 FRNRAP. With 3 bases clipped from V and 0 bases from J, the junction kept 5 bases outside the gene matches. CDR3 in amino acids: CASGFHGTGGSTDTQYF. The DNA of the CDR3 is TGTGCTAGTGGTTTTCATGGGACAGGGGGTAGCACAGATACGCAGTATTTT.

The chain combines TRBV5-5 with TRBJ2-5; D is ambiguous. The DNA end lines up better with TRBJ2-7; the J call may be wrong. The CDR3 has 14 residues. Per germline, CDR1 SGHKS and CDR2 YYEKEE (reference sequence). The CDR3 nucleotides are TGTGCCAGCAGCTTGGAACAGAGCAACTACGAGCAGTACTTC. This translates into CASSLEQSNYEQYF.

The chain combines TRBV28 with TRBJ1-1, with a possible D match to TRBD1 (6 bases). V lost 4 bases, J lost 1 base, and 19 bases lay in between. The CDR3 covers 17 residues. CDR1 MDHEN and CDR2 SYDVKM come from the germline V gene. The CDR3 DNA is TGTGCCAGCAGTTCATTTGGAGGGGGGCAGGGGAACACTGAAGCTTTCTTT. Translated: CASSSFGGGQGNTEAFF.

This clonotype was detected only a few times. The chain couples TRBV6-6 to TRBJ2-7, with D maybe TRBD2 (6 bases). The ends were cut back, 10 bases at V and 2 bases at J, with 15 bases in the middle. The germline V gene encodes CDR1 MNHNY and CDR2 SVGAGI (reference sequence). CDR3 size: 13 residues. CDR3 bases: TGTGCCATCTCGGGAGTATCCCCCTACGAGCAGTACTTC. This codes for CAISGVSPYEQYF.

The chain uses TRBV20-1 and TRBJ1-2; D ambiguous. Germline V gene sequence: CDR1 DFQATT, CDR2 SNEGSKA (reference sequence). The V end lost 5 bases, the J end lost 5 bases, and 9 bases lay between the germline ends. This CDR3 contains 11 residues. CDR3 in amino acids: CSAAAGYGYTF. In DNA form, the CDR3 reads TGCAGTGCTGCGGCGGGTTATGGCTACACCTTC.

The table lists this clonotype with a few counts. V usage is TRBV6-2 or TRBV6-3 and J usage is TRBJ2-5; 8 bases align to TRBD2. TRBJ2-7 explains the end of the DNA better; the J call may be wrong. CDR1 is MNHEY and CDR2 is SVGEGT in the germline V gene. The CDR3 is made up of 13 amino acids. The CDR3 sequence is CASQSGGYYEQYF. DNA of the CDR3: TGTGCCAGTCAAAGCGGGGGATACTACGAGCAGTACTTC.

The V and J genes are TRBV29-1 and TRBJ2-3; D uncertain. The ends were cut back, 1 base at V and 0 bases at J, with 8 bases in the middle. The CDR3 sequence is 14 residues long. Germline loops: CDR1 SQVTM, CDR2 ANQGSEA. CDR3 sequence: CSVEAPPSTDTQYF. For the CDR3, the DNA is TGCAGCGTTGAAGCCCCCCCGAGCACAGATACGCAGTATTTT.

Only a few counts were recorded for this clonotype. The rearrangement links TRBV11-2 to TRBJ1-4; D is uncertain. Looked up from germline, CDR1 is SGHAT and CDR2 is FQNNGV. CDR3 length: 16 residues. Trimming removed 5 bases from V and 7 bases from J, with 20 bases in between. The CDR3 DNA reads as TGTGCCAGCAGCCTCCCGACGGGAACTCAGCCTGAAAAACTGTTTTTT. It specifies CASSLPTGTQPEKLFF.

This CDR3 reads CASSIARGLNEQFF. The CDR3 region has the DNA TGTGCCAGTAGTATAGCCAGGGGTTTGAATGAGCAGTTCTTC. V is TRBV19 and J is TRBJ2-1, with D maybe TRBD1 (6 bases). The germline V gene encodes CDR1 LNHDA and CDR2 SQIVND (reference sequence). This CDR3 has 14 residues. Between the trimmed V and J ends, which lost 1 base and 7 bases, there was a span of 11 bases.

The V call is TRBV24-1, the J call TRBJ2-1; 8 positions agree with TRBD1. TRBJ2-7 matches the DNA end more closely, so the J call is doubtful. Germline V gene lookup returns CDR1 KGHDR and CDR2 SFDVKD. The CDR3 sequence is 14 residues long. The CDR3, as DNA: TGTGCCACCAGTGACGCAGACAGGGGTTACGAGCAGTACTTC. Translation: CATSDADRGYEQYF.

This rearrangement joins TRBV7-3 to TRBJ2-3; 8 nucleotides align to TRBD1. The CDR3 covers 15 residues. The germline CDR1 and CDR2 sequences are SGHTA and FQGTGA. V gave up 4 bases and J gave up 0 bases; unmatched junction bases: 3. For the CDR3, the DNA is TGTGCCAGCAGCTCCGCAGGGGGCAGCACAGATACGCAGTATTTT. Amino acid sequence: CASSSAGGSTDTQYF.

A note on this clonotype: An end of the junction differs from the germline gene, which may be a read error. This chain joins TRBV11-2 and TRBJ1-2; TRBD1 aligns across 10 bases. The CDR3 totals 14 residues. Germline V gene lookup returns CDR1 SGHAT and CDR2 FQNNGV. The CDR3 sequence: CASTAGTGDYGYTF. CDR3 in DNA: TGCGCCAGCACCGCCGGGACAGGGGACTATGGCTACACCTTC.

The gene calls are TRBV9 and TRBJ2-3, with D perhaps assigned TRBD1 or TRBD2 (5 bases each). Germline V lookup: CDR1 SGDLS, CDR2 YYNGEE. The CDR3 is 13 amino acids. V was cut by 6 bases and J by 2 bases, with 10 bases left in between. The DNA for the CDR3 is TGTGCCAGCAATCGAGGGGCCACAGATACGCAGTATTTT. Its protein product is CASNRGATDTQYF. Full variable domain (outside the CDR3, taken from reference TRBV9 and TRBJ2-3): DSGVTQTPKHLITATGQRVTLRCSPRSGDLSVYWYQQSLDQGLQFLIQYYNGEERAKGNILERFSAQQFPDLHSELNLSSLELGDSALYFCASNRGATDTQYFGPGTRLTVL.

This clonotype was counted at least ten times. V and J are TRBV9 and TRBJ1-5, with D hard to call. The CDR3 covers 14 residues. Germline values: CDR1 SGDLS, CDR2 YYNGEE. Trimming cost V 0 bases and J 4 bases, with 8 bases left between them. The chain's CDR3 is CASSVDGGNQPQHF. The CDR3 bases are TGTGCCAGCAGCGTAGATGGAGGAAATCAGCCCCAGCATTTT. Complete variable domain (other parts from reference TRBV9 and TRBJ1-5): DSGVTQTPKHLITATGQRVTLRCSPRSGDLSVYWYQQSLDQGLQFLIQYYNGEERAKGNILERFSAQQFPDLHSELNLSSLELGDSALYFCASSVDGGNQPQHFGDGTRLSIL.

The chain is built from TRBV9 and TRBJ2-1; possible D gene TRBD2, 5 bases. CDR3 length: 15 residues. The germline V and J ends were trimmed by 0 bases and 8 bases, with 15 bases remaining between them. Looked up from germline, CDR1 is SGDLS and CDR2 is YYNGEE. The CDR3 here is CASSVVSGPLDEQFF. In nucleotides, the CDR3 is TGTGCCAGCAGCGTAGTGAGCGGCCCCTTGGATGAGCAGTTCTTC.